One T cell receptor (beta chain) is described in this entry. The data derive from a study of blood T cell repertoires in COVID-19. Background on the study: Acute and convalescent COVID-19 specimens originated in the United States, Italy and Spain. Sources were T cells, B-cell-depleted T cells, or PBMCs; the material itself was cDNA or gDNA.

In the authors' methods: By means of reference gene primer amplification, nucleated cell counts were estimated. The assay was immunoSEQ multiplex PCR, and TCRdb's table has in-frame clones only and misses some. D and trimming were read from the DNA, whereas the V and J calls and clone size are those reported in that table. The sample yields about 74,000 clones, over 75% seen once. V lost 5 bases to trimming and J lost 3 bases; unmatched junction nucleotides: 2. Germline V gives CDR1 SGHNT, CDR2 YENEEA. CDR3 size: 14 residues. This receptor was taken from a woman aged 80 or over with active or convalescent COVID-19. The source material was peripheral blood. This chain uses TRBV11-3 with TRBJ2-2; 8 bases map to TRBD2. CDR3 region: CASSPGLDTGELFF. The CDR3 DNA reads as TGTGCCAGCAGCCCGGGACTAGACACCGGGGAGCTGTTTTTT.